The 22 T cell receptor beta chains listed next were all sequenced from one sample in a study of tumor and adjacent non-tumor tissue in lung cancer. Three rounds of nested PCR, following a modified ARM-PCR protocol, produced the TCRbeta library. TCRdb reprocessed the multiplex PCR reads via MiXCR and lists one record per CDR3 protein. Of more than 85,000 distinct CDR3 sequences listed, roughly 75% are singletons. This sample's RNA came from whole unsorted tissue. The sample comprised lung tumor tissue. The source of these receptors is a woman aged 60-70 years with non-small cell lung cancer.

Remarks on this clonotype: Given a much more abundant clone one base away, this may be a read error. The genes are TRBV20-1 and TRBJ2-1; D possibly uses TRBD1 or TRBD2 (5 bases each). The germline gives CDR1 DFQATT, CDR2 SNEGSKA (reference sequence). The CDR3 length is 15 residues. CDR3 amino acids: CSARPGTGGGNEHFF. The CDR3 bases are TGCAGTGCTAGACCCGGGACGGGCGGAGGCAATGAGCACTTCTTC.

This clonotype was found once. A much larger clonotype is one base distant, so this may be a read error. This chain uses TRBV6-1 with TRBJ2-6; D gene ambiguous. This CDR3 comprises 19 residues. The V gene's germline CDR1 is MNHNS and CDR2 SASEGT. V lost 10 bases and J lost 0, with 25 bases in between. Written as DNA, the CDR3 is TGTGCCATCTCGACTTTTGGACGAAGGATAAACTCTGGGGCCAACGTCCTGACTTTC. Its translation: CAISTFGRRINSGANVLTF.

Points on this clonotype: No conserved phenylalanine or tryptophan is present at the end of the CDR3, so a read error is the likely explanation. V and J are TRBV30 and TRBJ1-5; D remains ambiguous. Germline CDR1 reads GTSNPN; CDR2 reads SVGIG (reference sequence). The CDR3 loop spans 13 amino acids. V was shortened by 1 base and J by 11 bases, with 15 bases between the two germline ends. CDR3 nucleotide sequence: TGTGCCTGGAGTGGATTAGGTCAAATGACCCAGCATTTG. As protein: CAWSGLGQMTQHL.

As concerns this clonotype: A clone one base away is much larger, so this may be a read error. The chain carries TRBV29-1 and TRBJ1-2; D possibly corresponds to TRBD1 (5 bases). V shed 2 bases and J shed 8 bases, with 9 bases lying between them. The CDR3 is 11 residues long. Germline assignment: CDR1 SQVTM and CDR2 ANQGSEA. DNA for the CDR3: TGCAGCGTTGAATCAGGGTACGGCTACACCTTC. As protein: CSVESGYGYTF.

As concerns this clonotype: A read error may account for a junction end that differs from germline. V and J are TRBV28 and TRBJ2-7; 9 bases are shared with TRBD2. CDR1 is MDHEN, CDR2 SYDVKM, per germline. The CDR3 has 16 amino acids. The CDR3 coding sequence is TGTGCCAGCAGTTTACTAACACTAGCGGGTCCTCACGACCAGTACTTC. It specifies CASSLLTLAGPHDQYF.

The V call is TRBV20-1, the J call TRBJ1-5; unclear D gene. Germline assignment: CDR1 DFQATT and CDR2 SNEGSKA (reference sequence). The length of the CDR3 is 15 residues. The V end lost 3 bases, the J end lost 4 bases, and 16 bases lay between the germline ends. CDR3 bases: TGCAGTGCTAGCGGGTTGGGTGTTGATAATCAGCCCCAGCATTTT. Encoded protein: CSASGLGVDNQPQHF.

In the case of this clonotype: The CDR3 does not close with the conserved phenylalanine or tryptophan, likely indicating a read error. The chain couples TRBV10-1 to TRBJ2-3, with 9 bases identical to TRBD2. The CDR3 has 17 residues. Looked up from germline, CDR1 is WNHNN and CDR2 is SYGVQD (reference sequence). CDR3 nucleotides: TGCGCCAGTAGTGACTCCGCTAGCGGGATGAGCGGGGATACGCAGTATCTT. It codes for CASSDSASGMSGDTQYL.

Turning to this clonotype: A much larger clonotype is one base distant, so this may be a read error. J is TRBJ1-1 and V is TRBV12-3 or TRBV12-4; 8 nucleotides align to TRBD1. This CDR3 contains 13 residues. J lost 1 base, V lost 10 bases, and 5 bases had no gene match. CDR3 nucleotide sequence: TGTGCCAACAGGGGGGACAAGAACACTGAAGCTTTCTTT. Protein sequence: CANRGDKNTEAFF.

This clonotype was counted between two and nine times. It may be a read error: a sequence one base away is much more abundant. This sequence joins TRBV12-3 or TRBV12-4 and TRBJ2-2; D ambiguous. The CDR3 consists of 11 residues. The CDR3 loop is CVSSFPGELFF. The CDR3 DNA reads TGTGTCAGCAGTTTTCCAGGGGAGCTGTTTTTT.

This clonotype was seen just once. A much larger clonotype is one base distant, so this may be a read error. The chain couples TRBV12-3 or TRBV12-4 to TRBJ2-5; D perhaps matches TRBD2 (5 bases). This CDR3 is built from 14 residues. Trimming cost V 3 bases and J 5 bases, with 13 bases left between them. CDR3: CASSFLEARETQYF. CDR3 DNA sequence: TGTGCCAGCAGTTTCCTGGAGGCTCGGGAGACCCAGTACTTC.

Note on this clonotype: In this CDR3 the conserved last residue, phenylalanine or tryptophan, is missing, so a read error is likely. The rearrangement links TRBV4-3 to TRBJ1-1; TRBD1 is a possible D gene (6 bases). Germline V CDR1 and CDR2: LGHNA, YSLEER. V was clipped by 1 base and J by 7 bases, with 16 bases between them. The CDR3 spans 15 residues. DNA of the CDR3: TGCGCCAGCAGCCAAGCCAAGGGGGGAGGGCGTGAAGCTTTCCTT. This codes for CASSQAKGGGREAFL.

V gene TRBV20-1 combines with J gene TRBJ1-6, with D possibly being TRBD1 (5 bases). Between the trimmed V and J ends, which lost 8 bases and 10 bases, there was a span of 21 bases. The CDR3 spans 14 residues. Germline V gives CDR1 DFQATT, CDR2 SNEGSKA (reference sequence). DNA of the CDR3: TGCAGTACTACTAAACACGGCCGGGGGTCACCCCTCCACTTT. Its translation: CSTTKHGRGSPLHF.

Only a few counts were recorded for this clonotype. One junction end does not reproduce the germline sequence, and a read error may be involved. The chain recombines TRBV11-3 with TRBJ2-1, with TRBD2 matching 12 bases. CDR3 size: 17 residues. Germline V gives CDR1 SGHNT, CDR2 YENEEA. CDR3 amino acids: CASSLELTSGSHNDQFF. DNA for the CDR3: TGTGCTAGCAGCTTAGAGTTGACTAGCGGGAGTCACAATGATCAATTCTTC.

Points on this clonotype: A read error may explain this, as a much larger clone is one base away. The V call is TRBV20-1, the J call TRBJ1-5, with 8 bases identical to TRBD1. CDR3 length: 14 amino acids. Germline V gene sequence: CDR1 DFQATT, CDR2 SNEGSKA (reference sequence). CDR3 bases: TGCAGTGTTAGAGTGCAGGGGGCGGGTCAGCCCCAGCATTTT. Translating gives CSVRVQGAGQPQHF.

As for this clonotype: This may be a read error, as it is one base from a much larger clone. V is TRBV20-1 and J is TRBJ1-2; 10 nucleotides align to TRBD1. The CDR3 totals 15 residues. Germline V lookup: CDR1 DFQATT, CDR2 SNEGSKA (reference sequence). The CDR3 coding sequence is TGCAGTGCTACAAGCTTGACAGGGGGCAAGTATGGCTACATCTTC. Translation: CSATSLTGGKYGYIF.

Comments on this clonotype: A much larger clone is a single base away; this may be a read error. The chain is built from TRBV6-6 and TRBJ2-5, with 8 bases fitting TRBD1. J lost 5 bases, V lost 5 bases, and 10 bases had no gene match. This CDR3 is 15 amino acids long. Per germline, CDR1 MNHNY and CDR2 SVGAGI (reference sequence). The chain's CDR3 is CASSRQGRGHETQYF. The CDR3 DNA sequence: TGTGCCAGCAGTAGACAGGGGAGAGGGCATGAGACCCAGTACTTC.

The chain uses TRBV10-2 and TRBJ2-1; D possibly corresponds to TRBD2 (5 bases). This CDR3 comprises 15 residues. Germline CDR1 is WSHSY and CDR2 is SAAADI. V lost 3 bases and J lost 7, with 16 bases in between. DNA of the CDR3: TGCGCCAGCAGTGACCACTTCGGCACGGGGAATGAGCAGTTCTTC. This sequence encodes CASSDHFGTGNEQFF.

This clonotype is a singleton in its sample. The V and J genes are TRBV6-2 or TRBV6-3 and TRBJ2-7; 7 bases agree with TRBD2. The CDR3 sequence is 12 residues long. The junction had 4 bases not matched to a gene; V was cut back by 5 bases and J by 6 bases. Germline lookup yields CDR1 MNHEY and CDR2 SVGEGT. CDR3 sequence (DNA): TGTGCCAGCAGTAGTACGGGGGGCGAGCAGTACTTC. Protein sequence: CASSSTGGEQYF.

This clonotype was detected only once. The junction departs from the called germline gene at one end, perhaps through a read error. V is TRBV20-1 and J is TRBJ1-1; D gene unclear. CDR1 is DFQATT and CDR2 is SNEGSKA in the germline V gene (reference sequence). This CDR3 spans 11 amino acids. CDR3 DNA sequence: TGTAGTGCCGGCTCGAACACTGGAGCTTTCTTT. Translated: CSAGSNTGAFF.

The rearrangement links TRBV5-6 to TRBJ2-5, with D maybe TRBD1 (6 bases). The CDR3 consists of 15 residues. CDR1 is SGHDT, CDR2 YYEEEE, per germline. The CDR3 sequence is CSNRFTGINGETQYF. Here the CDR3 DNA reads TGTTCCAACAGGTTCACAGGGATCAATGGAGAGACCCAGTACTTC. The variable domain in full, completed from reference TRBV5-6 and TRBJ2-5, reads DAGVTQSPTHLIKTRGQQVTLRCSPKSGHDTVSWYQQALGQGPQFIFQYYEEEERQRGNFPDRFSGHQFPNYSSELNVNALLLGDSALYLCSNRFTGINGETQYFGPGTRLLVL.

About this clonotype: Mismatch with germline at one junction end may stem from a read error. This chain joins TRBV7-3 and TRBJ2-1; no clear D gene. The CDR3 has 13 residues. The germline CDR1 and CDR2 sequences are SGHTA and FQGTGA. The CDR3 sequence: CASNLTAYNERFF. CDR3 sequence (DNA): TGTGCCAGCAACTTAACAGCCTACAATGAGCGGTTCTTC. Variable domain in full (rest from reference TRBV7-3 and TRBJ2-1): GAGVSQTPSNKVTEKGKYVELRCDPISGHTALYWYRQSLGQGPEFLIYFQGTGAADDSGLPNDRFFAVRPEGSVSTLKIQRTERGDSAVYLCASNLTAYNERFFGPGTRLTVL.

A note on this clonotype: Compared with germline, one end of the junction differs, possibly owing to a read error. The DNA of the CDR3 is TGCGCCAGCAGCCCGAATCCGGGCCCCTGGAAATATAGCAATCAGCACCAGCATTTT. Its translation: CASSPNPGPWKYSNQHQHF. This chain connects TRBV5-1 to TRBJ1-5; D ambiguous. Per the germline V gene, CDR1 is SGHRS and CDR2 is YFSETQ. The length of the CDR3 is 19 residues.